This TCR beta chain is from a study of T-cell reconstitution after alpha-beta-depleted transplantation in children. The CDR3 is made up of 13 amino acids. V was shortened by 5 bases and J by 1 base, with 6 bases between the two germline ends. The germline gives CDR1 LNHDA, CDR2 SQIVND (reference sequence). Unique molecular identifiers were built into the TCRbeta library. One entry per CDR3 protein, called by TCRdb with MiXCR from the PCR reads. The data contain approximately 590,000 distinct CDR3 sequences, 10% of them singletons. In this sample, this clonotype turned up many times. Material: PBMCs from the stem cell graft donor, obtained from the stem cell graft. The receptor comes from a human donor who donated a stem cell graft to a child with acute myeloid leukemia. This chain joins TRBV19 and TRBJ1-5, with D unresolved. CDR3 coding DNA: TGTGCCAGTAGTCAGAAAAGCAATCAGCCCCAGCATTTT. Translating it yields CASSQKSNQPQHF.